This TCR beta chain came from a study of Ad26.COV2.S vaccination and SARS-CoV-2 variants. Study background: Donor participated within the Ad26.COV2.S arm of the COV1001 trial. Administration of Ad26.COV2.S was intramuscular, either once or twice 56 days apart.

Assay used: immunoSEQ multiplex PCR; TCRdb lists only in-frame clones, some missing. The sample holds about 480,000 clones, 70% to 90% seen once. CDR1 is LNHDA, CDR2 SQIVND, per germline (reference sequence). The CDR3 loop spans 13 amino acids. V was cut by 6 bases and J by 7 bases, with 13 bases left in between. Documented treatment: 15 to 20 received Ad26.COV2.S at low or high dose, single or two shots; about 5 received placebo; per-sample allocation not given. The samples date from day 63 after the first vaccine or placebo injection. At a Boston site, the person donating was an adult of 18-55 years.

The sequence came from a person aged 18 to 59 who received the Ad26.COV2.S COVID-19 vaccine or a placebo. The gene calls are TRBV19 and TRBJ2-1; no clear D gene. Source: peripheral blood, taken in a trial of Ad26.COV2.S vaccine versus placebo. In nucleotides, the CDR3 is TGTGCCAGTAGGAGGCCGGCCGGTAATGAGCAGTTCTTC. Protein product: CASRRPAGNEQFF. Using reference TRBV19 and TRBJ2-1 for the parts outside the CDR3, the full variable domain is DGGITQSPKYLFRKEGQNVTLSCEQNLNHDAMYWYRQDPGQGLRLIYYSQIVNDFQKGDIAEGYSVSREKKESFPLTVTSAQKNPTAFYLCASRRPAGNEQFFGPGTRLTVL.